A single sample gave rise to the 29 T cell receptor beta chains below, sequenced in a study of T cell repertoires in cytomegalovirus infection. One entry per CDR3 protein, called by TCRdb with MiXCR from the reads. The top ten clones hold around 15% of a sample with approximately 1,000,000 distinct CDR3 sequences, approximately 30% of them seen once. Their antigens are not known. This sample comprised cultured CD8+ T cells from PBMCs, obtained from culture after CMV antigen stimulation. Receptors originate from a human donor in good health (CMV status not recorded). Some clones in this sample may be carry-over from other donors' samples.

In its sample, this clonotype was seen many times. This chain uses TRBV7-2 with TRBJ2-7, with 8 bases that match TRBD1. The germline V gene has CDR1 SGHTA and CDR2 FQGNSA. J lost 6 bases, V lost 5 bases, and 9 bases had no gene match. The CDR3 runs to 14 residues. CDR3 region: CASSQGAGRGEQYV. Here the CDR3 DNA reads TGTGCCAGCAGCCAGGGGGCGGGCCGGGGCGAGCAGTACGTC.

This clonotype came up a few times. The gene calls are TRBV7-9 and TRBJ2-1; the D call may be TRBD1 or TRBD2 (5 bases each). CDR3 length: 16 residues. Trimming removed 5 bases at V and 9 bases at J, with 23 bases between. Germline CDR1 reads SEHNR; CDR2 reads FQNEAQ (reference sequence). CDR3 sequence (DNA): TGTGCCAGCAGCCCTAGTAGGGGTAGAAAGGGGAGTGAGCAGTTCTTC. Protein sequence: CASSPSRGRKGSEQFF.

V and J are TRBV6-1 and TRBJ2-7; the D call may be TRBD1 or TRBD2 (5 bases each). Deletions cut 7 bases from V and 0 bases from J, with 10 bases between. The CDR3 covers 13 residues. CDR1 MNHNS and CDR2 SASEGT come from the germline V gene. CDR3 sequence: CASTPGTSYEQYF. CDR3 nucleotide sequence: TGTGCCAGCACGCCAGGGACCTCCTACGAGCAGTACTTC.

V is TRBV2 and J is TRBJ2-5; perhaps TRBD1 as D (5 bases). V lost 4 bases to trimming and J lost 5 bases, with 11 bases between them. Per the germline V gene, CDR1 is SNHLY and CDR2 is FYNNEI. There are 13 residues in the CDR3. The CDR3 DNA sequence: TGTGCCAGCAGTGGACGGTGGGGCGAGACCCAGTACTTC. Protein: CASSGRWGETQYF. The whole variable domain, remainder taken from reference TRBV2 and TRBJ2-5, is EPEVTQTPSHQVTQMGQEVILRCVPISNHLYFYWYRQILGQKVEFLVSFYNNEISEKSEIFDDQFSVERPDGSNFTLKIRSTKLEDSAMYFCASSGRWGETQYFGPGTRLLVL.

This clonotype was observed once. The V gene is TRBV3-1, the J gene TRBJ2-2, with 9 bases lining up with TRBD2. V dropped 4 bases and J dropped 6; count of bases not matched to a gene: 9. The CDR3 has 16 residues. Germline V gene data show CDR1 as LGHDT and CDR2 as YNNKEL (reference sequence). The CDR3 nucleotides read TGTGCCAGCAGCCCTACTAGCGGGTTCACTGCCGGGGAGCTGTTTTTT. Residues: CASSPTSGFTAGELFF.

The rearrangement uses TRBV3-1 and TRBJ2-1; 7 bases agree with TRBD1. CDR1 is LGHDT and CDR2 is YNNKEL in the germline V gene (reference sequence). Trimming removed 4 bases from V and 12 bases from J; junction bases left unmatched: 15. This CDR3 contains 15 residues. The CDR3 DNA sequence: TGTGCCAGCAGCCCGGACAGGTATACGGACAAGGGGCAGTTCTTC. This translates into CASSPDRYTDKGQFF.

The V gene is TRBV20-1, the J gene TRBJ2-3; D gene ambiguous. The V end was cut by 1 base, the J end by 4 bases, with 3 bases between. This CDR3 has 11 amino acids. Germline assignment: CDR1 DFQATT and CDR2 SNEGSKA (reference sequence). For the CDR3, the DNA is TGCAGTGCTAGAGTATCAGATACGCAGTATTTT. Its protein product is CSARVSDTQYF.

This chain connects TRBV11-3 to TRBJ2-3; 9 bases agree with TRBD2. Germline V lookup: CDR1 SGHNT, CDR2 YENEEA. With 5 bases clipped from V and 2 bases from J, the junction kept 8 bases outside the gene matches. The CDR3 loop spans 16 amino acids. The CDR3 bases are TGTGCCAGCAGCGACCCCTCTAGCGGGGTCACAGATACGCAGTATTTT. Encoded protein: CASSDPSSGVTDTQYF.

The chain couples TRBV24-1 to TRBJ2-3; perhaps TRBD1 as D (6 bases). CDR1 is KGHDR, CDR2 SFDVKD, per germline. This CDR3 has 14 amino acids. V was pared by 7 bases and J by 3 bases, with 13 bases between. DNA for the CDR3: TGTGCCACCAGGAAGGGGGATTGGACAGATACGCAGTATTTT. Translation: CATRKGDWTDTQYF.

There are a few counts of this clonotype. The genes are TRBV4-1 and TRBJ2-6, with D perhaps matching TRBD1 (5 bases). Deletions cut 5 bases from V and 1 base from J, with 9 bases between. This CDR3 comprises 15 residues. CDR1 and CDR2 (germline): MGHRA, YSYEKL. The CDR3 DNA reads TGCGCCAGCAGCGTACAGGTTTCTGGGGCCAACGTCCTGACTTTC. As protein: CASSVQVSGANVLTF.

The chain uses TRBV2 and TRBJ2-1; TRBD1 or TRBD2 may be the D gene (6 bases each). The CDR3 is 15 amino acids. Germline V lookup: CDR1 SNHLY, CDR2 FYNNEI. Trimming removed 0 bases from V and 7 bases from J, with 13 bases in between. The CDR3: CASSEARRGRNEQFF. The CDR3 DNA reads TGTGCCAGCAGTGAAGCGAGGAGGGGGAGGAATGAGCAGTTCTTC.

This clonotype showed up just a few times. The chain employs TRBV7-9 and TRBJ2-5; 8 bases agree with TRBD2. This CDR3 spans 16 amino acids. The germline gives CDR1 SEHNR, CDR2 FQNEAQ (reference sequence). Trimming removed 3 bases from V and 1 base from J; junction bases left unmatched: 7. CDR3 in amino acids: CASSFPGLAGQETQYF. The CDR3 DNA sequence: TGTGCCAGCAGCTTCCCAGGGCTAGCGGGCCAAGAGACCCAGTACTTC.

This clonotype was found a few times. The V gene is TRBV6-1, the J gene TRBJ2-7; 11 bases agree with TRBD1. The CDR3 contains 15 residues. Germline V gene lookup returns CDR1 MNHNS and CDR2 SASEGT. Trimming took 4 bases from V and 1 from J; bases not matched to a gene: 3. The CDR3: CASSAGTGGSYEQYV. The CDR3 coding sequence is TGTGCCAGCAGTGCAGGGACAGGGGGGTCCTACGAGCAGTACGTC.

The gene calls are TRBV27 and TRBJ2-2, with 7 bases fitting TRBD1. From germline, CDR1 is MNHEY and CDR2 SMNVEV (reference sequence). There are 14 residues in the CDR3. The V gene end was trimmed by 7 bases and the J gene end by 3 bases; junction bases not matched to a gene: 5. The DNA of the CDR3 is TGTGCCAGCAATTCAGGGGGTTACACCGGGGAGCTGTTTTTT. The encoded protein is CASNSGGYTGELFF.

Points on this clonotype: This CDR3 is missing its conserved last phenylalanine or tryptophan, likely due to a read error. The rearrangement joins TRBV6-1 to TRBJ2-1; possible D gene TRBD1, 5 bases. CDR1 MNHNS and CDR2 SASEGT come from the germline V gene. The CDR3 is made up of 12 amino acids. V was shortened by 3 bases and J by 7 bases, with 7 bases between the two germline ends. CDR3 sequence reads: CASSDYRNEQFY. CDR3 coding DNA: TGTGCCAGCAGTGATTACAGGAATGAGCAGTTCTAC.

The CDR3 nucleotides read TGTGCCAGCAGCTTAGTTCGTTTGGGTGTTGACGAGCAGTTCTTC. It yields the protein CASSLVRLGVDEQFF. This chain joins TRBV7-9 and TRBJ2-1; D gene unclear. The CDR3 is 15 residues long. Germline CDR1 and CDR2: SEHNR and FQNEAQ (reference sequence). V gave up 1 base and J gave up 10 bases, with 17 bases separating them.

The chain joins TRBV6-5 to TRBJ1-2; perhaps TRBD1 as D (5 bases). CDR3 length: 13 amino acids. Germline loops: CDR1 MNHEY, CDR2 SVGAGI. V was clipped by 7 bases and J by 6 bases, with 15 bases between them. The CDR3 protein is CASTYVGADGYTF. The CDR3 DNA reads as TGTGCCAGCACCTACGTCGGGGCGGATGGCTACACCTTC.

This clonotype was seen a few times. In nucleotides, the CDR3 is TGTGCCAGCAGTTTCTTAAAAGGTCCTGGAAACACCATATATTTT. This sequence encodes CASSFLKGPGNTIYF. The chain uses TRBV12-3 or TRBV12-4 and TRBJ1-3; the D is unclear. The CDR3 sequence is 15 residues long. V lost 3 bases, J lost 2 bases, and 11 bases lay in between.

The V and J genes are TRBV27 and TRBJ2-7, with 9 bases that match TRBD1. Trimming cost V 5 bases and J 5 bases; bases outside gene matches: 13. The CDR3 extends over 16 amino acids. The germline V gene has CDR1 MNHEY and CDR2 SMNVEV (reference sequence). CDR3 amino acids: CASSPGGGTGSHEQYV. CDR3 in DNA: TGTGCCAGCAGTCCCGGGGGAGGGACAGGGTCCCACGAGCAGTACGTC.

This clonotype was observed a single time. This sequence may be a read error, since a much larger clone differs from it by one base. The V and J genes are TRBV28 and TRBJ2-5; possibly TRBD2 for D (6 bases). CDR1 and CDR2 (germline): MDHEN, SYDVKM. V lost 2 bases to trimming and J lost 5 bases, with 18 bases between them. The CDR3 runs 16 residues. CDR3 in DNA: TGTGCCAGCAGTTTACTTTTAGCGGTGGGGAAGGAGACCCAGTACTTC. Translation gives CASSLLLAVGKETQYF.

This clonotype was counted many times. A read error may produce the germline difference seen at one junction end. The chain joins TRBV7-9 to TRBJ2-3; D might be TRBD1 (5 bases). The CDR3 has 14 amino acids. The germline V gene encodes CDR1 SEHNR and CDR2 FQNEAQ (reference sequence). CDR3 sequence (DNA): TGCGCCAGCAGCCCGCGGCAGGGTACAGATACGCAGTATTTT. Amino acid sequence: CASSPRQGTDTQYF. Based on the CDR3 plus reference TRBV7-9 and TRBJ2-3, the full variable domain is DTGVSQNPRHKITKRGQNVTFRCDPISEHNRLYWYRQTLGQGPEFLTYFQNEAQLEKSRLLSDRFSAERPKGSFSTLEIQRTEQGDSAMYLCASSPRQGTDTQYFGPGTRLTVL.

This clonotype was observed a handful of times. The DNA of the CDR3 is TGTGCCAGCAGCCATTCCCTCCGGGGGATGGATGGCTACACCTTC. It specifies CASSHSLRGMDGYTF. The V and J genes are TRBV7-9 and TRBJ1-2; possible D gene TRBD1, 5 bases. V shed 5 bases and J shed 6 bases, with 19 bases lying between them. Germline lookup yields CDR1 SEHNR and CDR2 FQNEAQ (reference sequence). The CDR3 runs 15 residues.

The CDR3 sequence is CSVRSRRGDTF. The DNA for the CDR3 is TGCAGCGTTCGATCCCGGCGAGGAGACACCTTC. The chain uses TRBV29-1 and TRBJ1-2; D is unclear. CDR3 length equals 11 residues. Germline CDR1 reads SQVTM; CDR2 reads ANQGSEA. Between the trimmed V and J ends, which lost 5 bases and 12 bases, there was a span of 16 bases. Together with reference TRBV29-1 and TRBJ1-2, the CDR3 gives the full variable domain: SAVISQKPSRDICQRGTSLTIQCQVDSQVTMMFWYRQQPGQSLTLIATANQGSEATYESGFVIDKFPISRPNLTFSTLTVSNMSPEDSSIYLCSVRSRRGDTFGSGTRLTVV.

The rearrangement links TRBV7-2 to TRBJ1-2; D not resolved. Looked up from germline, CDR1 is SGHTA and CDR2 is FQGNSA. V lost 3 bases to trimming and J lost 6 bases, with 8 bases between them. This CDR3 is built from 12 residues. CDR3 region: CASSFLGDGYTF. DNA of the CDR3: TGTGCCAGCAGCTTTCTCGGCGATGGCTACACCTTC.

This chain uses TRBV4-1 with TRBJ2-3, with D perhaps given as TRBD1 or TRBD2 (6 bases each). The CDR3 is made up of 16 amino acids. Germline loops: CDR1 MGHRA, CDR2 YSYEKL. The V gene lost 4 bases and the J gene lost 2 bases, with 16 bases spanning the gap. In DNA, the CDR3 is TGCGCCAGCAGCCGACCCCCGGGGGCTTCCACAGATACGCAGTATTTT. Its translation is CASSRPPGASTDTQYF.

This clonotype was counted a few times. V gene TRBV6-2 or TRBV6-3 combines with J gene TRBJ1-3, with TRBD1 identical over 11 bases. CDR1 and CDR2 from the germline V gene are MNHEY and SVGEGT. V lost 6 bases to trimming and J lost 0 bases; unmatched junction nucleotides: 13. This CDR3 comprises 19 residues. The CDR3 DNA sequence: TGTGCCAGCAGACTTCGACCGGGACAGGGGGTAATCTCTGGAAACACCATATATTTT. Protein product: CASRLRPGQGVISGNTIYF.

This rearrangement joins TRBV6-5 to TRBJ1-5; 7 nucleotides agree with TRBD1. V shed 4 bases, J shed 3 bases, and the junction held 6 bases outside the gene matches. CDR3 length: 15 residues. CDR1 and CDR2 (germline): MNHEY, SVGAGI. CDR3 loop: CASSSRTGNNQPQHF. DNA of the CDR3: TGTGCCAGCAGTTCCCGGACAGGCAACAATCAGCCCCAGCATTTT.

The V and J genes are TRBV4-1 and TRBJ1-1; D call uncertain. The germline V and J ends were trimmed by 1 base and 8 bases, with 8 bases remaining between them. Germline CDR1 and CDR2: MGHRA and YSYEKL. This CDR3 is built from 12 residues. CDR3 DNA sequence: TGCGCCAGCAGCCAAGGCGTCTCGGAAGCTTTCTTT. It is translated as CASSQGVSEAFF.

As concerns this clonotype: This may be a read error, as it is one base from a much larger clone. This chain joins TRBV28 and TRBJ2-2, with 8 bases lining up with TRBD1. Looked up from germline, CDR1 is MDHEN and CDR2 is SYDVKM. This CDR3 is 15 amino acids long. Trimming cost V 3 bases and J 3 bases; bases outside gene matches: 3. CDR3 in DNA: TGTGCCAGCAGTTTTCTGGACAGGGACACCGGGGAGCTGTTTTTT. It encodes CASSFLDRDTGELFF. The variable domain in full, completed from reference TRBV28 and TRBJ2-2, reads DVKVTQSSRYLVKRTGEKVFLECVQDMDHENMFWYRQDPGLGLRLIYFSYDVKMKEKGDIPEGYSVSREKKERFSLILESASTNQTSMYLCASSFLDRDTGELFFGEGSRLTVL.